The subject of this entry is one T cell receptor beta chain. Its antigen is not yet known. No much larger clone exists at a distance of one base, and base qualities are not known. These data belong to a study of blood T cells in healthy people across ages (dated by TCRdb to between 2015 and 2016). General notes on the study: In model experiments, template switching captured roughly one uniquely barcoded TCR beta cDNA molecule for every two T cells. To track age-related changes in TCR beta repertoire diversity, the study relied on deep sequencing normalized with unique cDNA molecular identifiers. The donors were split into four age groups: young (average about 16 years), middle-aged (39), aged (approximately 59) and long-lived (approximately 80). To avoid experimental bias, donors of different ages were randomly spread across the sequencing lanes. For two donors (one aged 18 to 30 and one aged 80 or older), the study analyzed two additional independent replicas of 1 million unique cDNA reads from the same blood draw.

Donors were a few dozen systemically healthy Caucasian individuals from Russia aged roughly 6 to 95 years. Each donor gave approximately 9.3 milliliters of peripheral blood, collected into EDTA-treated Vacutainer tubes. Ficoll-Paque density-gradient centrifugation was used to isolate PBMCs, with at least 7 million per sample. Trizol reagent was used to extract total RNA from the PBMCs, yielding at least 5 micrograms per sample. For every donor, flow cytometry on a PBMC aliquot measured the percentage of naive CD45RAhigh/CD27high T cells. What the study reported, not specific to this receptor: Because donor CMV infection status was unknown, age-related changes in expanded clonotypes were potentially confounded. Compared with the aged group, the long-lived group had more naive CD4+ T cells, fewer expanded clones and increased TCR diversity, a pattern suggesting age selection. Estimates of total diversity from one million sequenced T cells were regarded as lower bounds and underestimates. Bulk unsorted PBMC profiling prevented conclusive comparison of naive and antigen-experienced compartments. As age increased, observed TCR beta diversity per million T cells dropped in a roughly linear way, and a significant reduction was already evident by age about 40. The percentage of naive T cells measured by flow cytometry correlated strongly with observed TCR beta diversity.

Libraries were made using 5' RACE. Sequencing was performed on an Illumina HiSeq 2500. A second PCR of roughly 6 to 12 cycles was performed with a sample-barcoded 5' primer and a J-beta primer mix. A template-switch 5' adaptor carrying 12 random nucleotides introduced a unique molecular identifier onto each TCR beta cDNA molecule. Each sample yielded at least 2.5 million CDR3-containing paired-end reads. All of the RNA was converted into first-strand cDNA using the Mint cDNA synthesis kit, with a TRBC-specific oligonucleotide serving as the primer. Following uracil-DNA glycosylase treatment, all cDNA underwent a first 18-cycle PCR with the universal primers M1SS and BC2_uni_R. For the original study's pipeline: For normalization, 1 million high-quality reads, each with a distinct molecular identifier, were randomly selected from each sample. Instead of being binned into consensus sequences, reads with shared molecular identifiers were discarded. MiTCR, with a Q25 quality threshold and the strictest error-elimination algorithm, was used for CDR3 identification, clonotype clustering and error correction. A nonparametric unseen species model using Euler transformation provided a lower-bound estimate of total TCR beta diversity. Using fastp at Q25 and MiXCR, TCRdb reprocessed the public reads and kept productive beta chains. Rows are unified per CDR3 protein, each entry keeping the most common DNA and genes. For this entry, the V and J calls and clone size follow TCRdb and not the study's own pipeline. For this sample there are about 720,000 distinct CDR3 sequences; around a fifth appear just once. The ten most abundant clones make up 22% of the sample.

Sequences SGHTA (CDR1) and FQGNSA (CDR2) are obtained from the germline V gene. V loses 5 bases of germline sequence and J loses 4 bases, and the interval between the two ends is 12 bases. Measured from the cysteine to the phenylalanine, the CDR3 is 14 residues long. Only CDR3 DNA is held: 42 bases, read in frame from base 1. Recombination joined TRBV7-2 with TRBJ1-5; TRBD1 is a possible D gene, resting on 6 matching bases. This receptor was identified in a man between 65 and 79 years old in good health. Sequencing was performed on blood. The CDR3 here reads CASSPDRRNQPQHF. The nucleotide sequence reads TGTGCCAGCAGCCCCGACAGGAGAAATCAGCCCCAGCATTTT.